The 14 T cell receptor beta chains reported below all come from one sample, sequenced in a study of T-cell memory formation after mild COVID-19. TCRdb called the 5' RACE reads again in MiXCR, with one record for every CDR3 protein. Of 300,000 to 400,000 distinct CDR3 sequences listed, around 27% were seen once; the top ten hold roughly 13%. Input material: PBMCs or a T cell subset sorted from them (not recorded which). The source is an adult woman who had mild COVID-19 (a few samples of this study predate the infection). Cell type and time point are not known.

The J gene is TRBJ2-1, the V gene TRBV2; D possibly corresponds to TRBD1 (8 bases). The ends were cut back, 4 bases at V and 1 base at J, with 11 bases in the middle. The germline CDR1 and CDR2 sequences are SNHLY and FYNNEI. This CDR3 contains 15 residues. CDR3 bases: TGTGCCAGCAGTGTACAGGGGGGGTCCTACAATGAGCAGTTCTTC. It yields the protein CASSVQGGSYNEQFF.

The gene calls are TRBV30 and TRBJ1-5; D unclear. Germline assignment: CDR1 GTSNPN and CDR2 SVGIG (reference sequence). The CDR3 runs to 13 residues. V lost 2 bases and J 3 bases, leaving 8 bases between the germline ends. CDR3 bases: TGTGCCTGGAGTTTAAGAGACAATCAGCCCCAGCATTTT. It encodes CAWSLRDNQPQHF.

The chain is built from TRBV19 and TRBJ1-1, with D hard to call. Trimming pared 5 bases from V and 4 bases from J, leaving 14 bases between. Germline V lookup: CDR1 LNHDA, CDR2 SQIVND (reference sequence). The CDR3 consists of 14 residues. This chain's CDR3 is CASSSEWSGTEAFF. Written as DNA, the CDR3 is TGTGCCAGTAGTTCGGAGTGGTCTGGCACTGAAGCTTTCTTT. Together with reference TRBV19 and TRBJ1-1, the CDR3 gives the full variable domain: DGGITQSPKYLFRKEGQNVTLSCEQNLNHDAMYWYRQDPGQGLRLIYYSQIVNDFQKGDIAEGYSVSREKKESFPLTVTSAQKNPTAFYLCASSSEWSGTEAFFGQGTRLTVV.

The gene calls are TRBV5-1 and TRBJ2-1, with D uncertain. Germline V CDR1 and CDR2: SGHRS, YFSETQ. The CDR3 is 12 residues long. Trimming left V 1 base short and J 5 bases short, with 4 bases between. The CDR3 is CASSLTNNEQFF. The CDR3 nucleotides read TGCGCCAGCAGCTTGACCAACAATGAGCAGTTCTTC.

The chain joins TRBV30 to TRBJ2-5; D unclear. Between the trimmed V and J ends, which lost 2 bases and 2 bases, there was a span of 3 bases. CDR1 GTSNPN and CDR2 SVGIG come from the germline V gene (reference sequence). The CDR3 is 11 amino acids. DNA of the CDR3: TGTGCCTGGAGTCTTCAAGAGACCCAGTACTTC. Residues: CAWSLQETQYF. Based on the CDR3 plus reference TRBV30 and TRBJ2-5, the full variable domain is SQTIHQWPATLVQPVGSPLSLECTVEGTSNPNLYWYRQAAGRGLQLLFYSVGIGQISSEVPQNLSASRPQDRQFILSSKKLLLSDSGFYLCAWSLQETQYFGPGTRLLVL.

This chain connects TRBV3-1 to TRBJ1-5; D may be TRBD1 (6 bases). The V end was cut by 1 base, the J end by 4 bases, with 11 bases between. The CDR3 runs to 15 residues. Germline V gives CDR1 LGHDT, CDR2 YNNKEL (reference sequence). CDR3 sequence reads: CASSQAGHLNQPQHF. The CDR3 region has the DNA TGTGCCAGCAGCCAAGCGGGACACCTTAATCAGCCCCAGCATTTT.

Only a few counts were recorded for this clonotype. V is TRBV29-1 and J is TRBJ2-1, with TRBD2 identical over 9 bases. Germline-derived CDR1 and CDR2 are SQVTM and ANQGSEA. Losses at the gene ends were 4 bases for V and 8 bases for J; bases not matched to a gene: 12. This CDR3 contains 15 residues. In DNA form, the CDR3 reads TGCAGCGTTGGAGTCGCGGGGGGGCCGAGCTATGAGCAGTTCTTC. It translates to CSVGVAGGPSYEQFF.

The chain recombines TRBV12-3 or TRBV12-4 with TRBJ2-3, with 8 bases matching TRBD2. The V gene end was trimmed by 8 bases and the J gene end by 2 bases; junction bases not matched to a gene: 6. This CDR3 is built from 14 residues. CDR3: CASSAGGLTDTQYF. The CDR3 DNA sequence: TGTGCCAGCTCGGCGGGAGGACTCACAGATACGCAGTATTTT.

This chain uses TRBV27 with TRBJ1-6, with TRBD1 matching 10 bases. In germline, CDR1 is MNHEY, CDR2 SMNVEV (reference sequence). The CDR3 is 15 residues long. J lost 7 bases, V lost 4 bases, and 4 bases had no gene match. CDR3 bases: TGTGCCAGCAGTTCCAGACAGGGGGCGAATTCACCCCTCCACTTT. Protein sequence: CASSSRQGANSPLHF.

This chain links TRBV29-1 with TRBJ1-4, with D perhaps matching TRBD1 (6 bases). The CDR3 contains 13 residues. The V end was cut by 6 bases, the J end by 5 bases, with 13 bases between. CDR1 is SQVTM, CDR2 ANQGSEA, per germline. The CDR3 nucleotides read TGCAGCGTCAAGACAGGCCCGAATGAAAAACTGTTTTTT. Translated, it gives CSVKTGPNEKLFF.

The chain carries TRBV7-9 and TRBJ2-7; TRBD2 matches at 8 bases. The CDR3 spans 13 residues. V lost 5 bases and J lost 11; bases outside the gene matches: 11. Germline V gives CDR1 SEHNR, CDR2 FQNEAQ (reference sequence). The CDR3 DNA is TGTGCCAGCAGCCCTTCGGGGGGGCCCGGGGAGTACTTC. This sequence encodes CASSPSGGPGEYF.

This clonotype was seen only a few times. The DNA of the CDR3 is TGCGCCAGCAGCTTGGACCAAGGGGGGCCCTATGGCTACACCTTC. Translation gives CASSLDQGGPYGYTF. J is TRBJ1-2 and V is TRBV5-1, with TRBD1 as a possible D gene (6 bases). Trimming took 0 bases from V and 4 from J, leaving 13 bases between them. The CDR3 has 15 residues. Germline loops: CDR1 SGHRS, CDR2 YFSETQ.

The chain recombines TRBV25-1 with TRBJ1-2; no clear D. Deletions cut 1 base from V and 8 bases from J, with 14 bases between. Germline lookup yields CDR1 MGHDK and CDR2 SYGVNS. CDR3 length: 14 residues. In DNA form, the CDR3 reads TGTGCCAGCAGTGAATCGGGAGGCGTGGGGGGCTACACCTTC. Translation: CASSESGGVGGYTF.

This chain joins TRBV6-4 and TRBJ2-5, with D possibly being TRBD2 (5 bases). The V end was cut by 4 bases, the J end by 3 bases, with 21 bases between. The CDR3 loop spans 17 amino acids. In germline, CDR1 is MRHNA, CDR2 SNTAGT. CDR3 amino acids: CASSALNPSFSEETQYF. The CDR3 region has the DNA TGTGCCAGCAGTGCCTTAAACCCTAGCTTTTCGGAAGAGACCCAGTACTTC.